The clone carrying this T cell receptor (beta chain) was seen more than once but under ten times. Its specificity is unknown. Full-length variable regions came from constant-region reverse primers plus semi-nested Nested Universal Primer A PCR. One entry per CDR3 protein, called by TCRdb with MiXCR from the 5' RACE reads. The repertoire includes approximately 40,000 distinct CDR3 sequences, about 32% of them detected once, and about 3.8% sits in the top ten. General study findings and limits: The TCR gene usage of tumor memory CD4+ T cells clustered together with blood and lymph node memory CD4+ cells and with lymph node naive CD4+ cells. Greatest tumor Treg TCR overlap was with tumor naive CD4+ cells.

The memory fraction was CD4+CD45RO+CD25- cells. The clonotype was recovered from a female donor with breast cancer. The source material was tumor-infiltrating memory CD4+ T cells sorted from the breast tumor. Indicated subset: memory CD4+ T cells, CD4+CD45RO+CD25-.

The CDR3 nucleotides read TGCAGTGCCATACCCGGACAGGGGCAAGAGACCCAGTACTTC. Protein: CSAIPGQGQETQYF. The rearrangement links TRBV20-1 to TRBJ2-5; 9 bases are a match to TRBD1. Germline loops: CDR1 DFQATT, CDR2 SNEGSKA (reference sequence). CDR3 size: 14 residues. Trimming cost V 6 bases and J 2 bases; bases outside gene matches: 7.